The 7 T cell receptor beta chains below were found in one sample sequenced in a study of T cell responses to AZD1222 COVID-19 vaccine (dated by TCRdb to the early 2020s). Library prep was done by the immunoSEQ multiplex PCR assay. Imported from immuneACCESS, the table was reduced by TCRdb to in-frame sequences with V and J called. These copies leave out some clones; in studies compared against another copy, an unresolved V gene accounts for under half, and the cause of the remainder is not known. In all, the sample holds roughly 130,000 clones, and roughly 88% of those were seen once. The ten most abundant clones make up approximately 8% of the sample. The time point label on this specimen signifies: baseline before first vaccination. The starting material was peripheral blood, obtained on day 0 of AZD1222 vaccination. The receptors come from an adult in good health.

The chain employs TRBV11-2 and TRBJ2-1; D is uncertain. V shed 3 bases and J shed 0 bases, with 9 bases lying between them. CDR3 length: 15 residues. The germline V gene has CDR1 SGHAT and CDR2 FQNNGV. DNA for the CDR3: TGTGCCAGCAGCTTCTCTCCAAGCTCCTACAATGAGCAGTTCTTC. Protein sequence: CASSFSPSSYNEQFF.

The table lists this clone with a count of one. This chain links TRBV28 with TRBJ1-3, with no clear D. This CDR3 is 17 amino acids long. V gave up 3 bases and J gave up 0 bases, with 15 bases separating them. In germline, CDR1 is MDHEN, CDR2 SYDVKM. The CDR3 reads CASSFNPGKSSGNTIYF. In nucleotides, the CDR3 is TGTGCCAGCAGTTTTAATCCCGGGAAGAGCTCTGGAAACACCATATATTTT.

In DNA form, the CDR3 reads TGTGCCAGCAGTTACTCTAACAGGGGGGCTAATGAAAAACTGTTTTTT. Amino acids: CASSYSNRGANEKLFF. This chain links TRBV6-5 with TRBJ1-4, with TRBD1 identical over 8 bases. CDR3 length equals 16 residues. Germline CDR1 and CDR2: MNHEY and SVGAGI. Losses at the gene ends were 0 bases for V and 3 bases for J; bases not matched to a gene: 3.

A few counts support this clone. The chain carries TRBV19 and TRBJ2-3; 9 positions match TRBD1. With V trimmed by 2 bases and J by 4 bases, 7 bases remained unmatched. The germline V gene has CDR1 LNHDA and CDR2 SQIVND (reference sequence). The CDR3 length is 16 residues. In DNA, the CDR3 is TGTGCCAGTAGTATATCAGGGACAGGGACCGCAGATACGCAGTATTTT. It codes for CASSISGTGTADTQYF.

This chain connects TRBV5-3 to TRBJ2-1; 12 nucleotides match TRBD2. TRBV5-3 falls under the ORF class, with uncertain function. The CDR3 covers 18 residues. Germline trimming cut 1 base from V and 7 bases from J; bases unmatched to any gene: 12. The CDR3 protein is CARSLPAPSGRAKNEQFF. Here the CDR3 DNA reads TGTGCCAGAAGCTTGCCTGCCCCTAGCGGGAGGGCGAAGAATGAGCAGTTCTTC.

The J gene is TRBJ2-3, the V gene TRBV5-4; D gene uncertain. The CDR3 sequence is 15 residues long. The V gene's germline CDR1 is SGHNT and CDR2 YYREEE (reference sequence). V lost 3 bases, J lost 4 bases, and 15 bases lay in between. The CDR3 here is CASSSRVRGADTQYF. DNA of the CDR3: TGTGCCAGCAGCTCCCGAGTCCGAGGTGCAGATACGCAGTATTTT.

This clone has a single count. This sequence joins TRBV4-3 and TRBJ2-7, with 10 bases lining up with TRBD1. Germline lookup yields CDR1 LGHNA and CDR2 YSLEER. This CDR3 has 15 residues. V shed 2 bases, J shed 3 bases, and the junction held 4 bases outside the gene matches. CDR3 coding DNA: TGCGCCAGCAGCCAATCCGGACAGGGGGACTACGAGCAGTACTTC. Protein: CASSQSGQGDYEQYF.